This T cell receptor (beta chain) was observed in a study of response to subunit inactivated influenza vaccine. Study-wide results and limits: With each seasonal influenza vaccination, the authors suggested, few new T cells are recruited.

TCRdb itself ran the RT-PCR reads through MiXCR, one entry per CDR3 protein. The sample consists of 710,000 or so distinct CDR3 sequences, about a sixth of them appearing once. This clonotype was seen ten or more times. Its antigen remains unidentified. This CDR3 is built from 19 residues. Deletions cut 1 base from V and 3 bases from J, with 19 bases between. CDR1 is LNHNV, CDR2 YYDKDF, per germline (reference sequence). The specimen was PBMCs from blood, collected 11 to 12 days after vaccination. The sequence was obtained from a man between 50 and 59 years old who received an inactivated influenza vaccine. This chain uses TRBV15 with TRBJ1-6; tentative D call: TRBD1 (6 bases). CDR3 bases: TGTGCCACCAGCAGAGGAGACCGGGAGGAAGGGGGCTATAATTCACCCCTCCACTTT. Amino acids: CATSRGDREEGGYNSPLHF.